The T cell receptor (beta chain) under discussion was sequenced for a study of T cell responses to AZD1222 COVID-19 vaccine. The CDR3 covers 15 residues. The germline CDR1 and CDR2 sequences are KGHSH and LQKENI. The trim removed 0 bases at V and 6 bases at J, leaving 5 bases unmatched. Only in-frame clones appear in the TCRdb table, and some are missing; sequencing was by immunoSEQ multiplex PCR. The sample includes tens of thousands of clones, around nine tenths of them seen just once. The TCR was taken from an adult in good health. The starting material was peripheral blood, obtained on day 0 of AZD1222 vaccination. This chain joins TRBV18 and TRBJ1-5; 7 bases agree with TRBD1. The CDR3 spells CASSPPTGSIQPQHF. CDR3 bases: TGTGCCAGCTCACCACCGACAGGGTCTATTCAGCCCCAGCATTTT.